This TCR beta chain was found in a study of response to subunit inactivated influenza vaccine. Notes on this clonotype: Its target is unknown.

Notes on the study in general: Researchers suggested that each seasonal influenza vaccination recruits few new T cells.

A single record per CDR3 protein comes from TCRdb applying MiXCR to the RT-PCR reads. The sample has about 780,000 distinct CDR3 sequences, around a sixth seen once. The germline V gene encodes CDR1 DFQATT and CDR2 SNEGSKA (reference sequence). The J segment lost 6 bases and the V segment lost 5 bases, leaving 6 bases of the junction unmatched. The CDR3 runs 13 residues. The sample consisted of PBMCs from blood, taken around 5 days after vaccination. The V gene is TRBV20-1, the J gene TRBJ1-1; 10 bases line up with TRBD1. This clonotype was sampled from a man in his forties or fifties who received an inactivated influenza vaccine. The CDR3 is CSARGQGEAEAFF. As DNA, the CDR3 is TGCAGTGCTCGAGGACAGGGGGAGGCTGAAGCTTTCTTT.